A selection of T cell receptor beta chains follows, all from one sample in a study of blood T cell repertoires in COVID-19. Produced via immunoSEQ multiplex PCR; TCRdb's table is partial and in-frame only. Seen here are around 260,000 clones, roughly 86% observed once, and the top ten hold approximately 9.4%. The sample consisted of peripheral blood. All receptors come from a man in his forties or fifties who had recovered from COVID-19. The CDR3 runs from the conserved cysteine through the conserved F or W. The D gene is left open where the match is weak. The listing skips clone size in some rows; elsewhere it reads once, few, many or a size class.

D	size	J	V	CDR3	DNA
NA	NA	TRBJ2-7	TRBV12-3/TRBV12-4	CASRSDSYEQYF	TGTGCCAGCAGATCCGACAGCTACGAGCAGTACTTC
TRBD2	NA	TRBJ2-7	TRBV25-1	CASSLSREFHEQYF	TGTGCCAGCAGTTTATCGCGGGAGTTCCACGAGCAGTACTTC
NA	NA	TRBJ2-1	TRBV6-5	CASSYLATQTSEQFF	TGTGCCAGCAGTTATCTGGCCACCCAAACAAGTGAGCAGTTCTTC
NA	NA	TRBJ1-2	TRBV7-9	CASSLDGQSYGYTF	TGTGCCAGCAGCTTAGATGGACAGAGCTATGGCTACACCTTC
TRBD2	NA	TRBJ2-2	TRBV7-2	CASSLAIAGPTGELFF	TGTGCCAGCAGCTTAGCGATAGCGGGACCCACCGGGGAGCTGTTTTTT
TRBD1	few	TRBJ1-2	TRBV6-5	CASRREGTGFGYTF	TGTGCCAGCAGAAGAGAAGGGACAGGGTTCGGCTACACCTTC
TRBD1	NA	TRBJ2-1	TRBV11-2	CASSLSGGLYNEQFF	TGTGCCAGCAGCTTGTCAGGGGGTCTCTACAATGAGCAGTTCTTC
TRBD2	NA	TRBJ2-7	TRBV27	CASSFSGRAYEQYF	TGTGCCAGCAGTTTTAGCGGGAGAGCATACGAGCAGTACTTC
TRBD2	NA	TRBJ2-1	TRBV5-6	CASSLTSGGNEQFF	TGTGCCAGCAGCTTGACTAGCGGGGGGAATGAGCAGTTCTTC
NA	NA	TRBJ2-2	TRBV27	CASTILRGSGELFF	TGTGCCAGCACCATCCTACGGGGGTCCGGGGAGCTGTTTTTT
TRBD1	NA	TRBJ2-1	TRBV5-4	CASSKGQGKNEQFF	TGTGCCAGCAGCAAGGGACAGGGAAAAAATGAGCAGTTCTTC
NA	few	TRBJ2-1	TRBV5-4	CASSLVLADEQFF	TGTGCCAGCAGCTTGGTCCTAGCAGATGAGCAGTTCTTC
NA	NA	TRBJ2-2	TRBV10-3	CASGRDRLNTGELFF	TGTGCTTCCGGGAGGGACAGATTAAACACCGGGGAGCTGTTTTTT
TRBD1	NA	TRBJ2-7	TRBV5-8	CASSIQGAIF	TGTGCCAGCAGCATTCAGGGGGCTATCTTC
NA	NA	TRBJ1-1	TRBV24-1	CATSPRGLNTEAFF	TGTGCCACCAGTCCGCGGGGCCTGAACACTGAAGCTTTCTTT
NA	NA	TRBJ2-7	TRBV11-1	CASSSITRDNEQYF	TGTGCCAGCAGCTCTATAACCCGGGACAACGAGCAGTACTTC
TRBD1	NA	TRBJ2-7	TRBV5-1	CASSAGPGQGAYEQYF	TGCGCCAGCAGCGCTGGCCCGGGACAGGGGGCCTACGAGCAGTACTTC
TRBD1	NA	TRBJ1-1	TRBV18	CASSAGQGYYTEAFF	TGTGCCAGCTCGGCGGGACAGGGGTATTACACTGAAGCTTTCTTT
TRBD2	NA	TRBJ2-1	TRBV7-2	CASSLGASGGVREQFF	TGTGCCAGCAGCTTAGGGGCTAGCGGGGGGGTGCGGGAGCAGTTCTTC
NA	NA	TRBJ2-1	TRBV5-4	CASTRGGASYNEQFF	TGTGCCAGCACCCGTGGGGGGGCTTCCTACAATGAGCAGTTCTTC
TRBD2	once	TRBJ2-1	TRBV19	CASSQGLAGLLGNEQFF	TGTGCCAGTAGTCAAGGACTAGCGGGATTGCTTGGCAATGAGCAGTTCTTC
TRBD1	NA	TRBJ2-7	TRBV6-5	CASSSRDRVSSYEQYF	TGTGCCAGCAGTTCCCGGGACAGGGTGAGCTCCTACGAGCAGTACTTC
NA	NA	TRBJ1-4	TRBV3-1/TRBV3-2	CASSQERGRQGNEKLFF	TGTGCCAGCAGCCAAGAACGAGGGAGGCAGGGAAATGAAAAACTGTTTTTT
NA	few	TRBJ1-2	TRBV6-2/TRBV6-3	CASSARRALGYTF	TGTGCCAGCAGTGCCCGGAGGGCCCTGGGCTACACCTTC
NA	few	TRBJ2-1	TRBV6-4	CASSPGSYNEQFF	TGTGCCAGCAGTCCCGGTAGTTACAATGAGCAGTTCTTC
NA	NA	TRBJ2-6	TRBV5-6	CASSFGDTGANVLTF	TGTGCCAGCAGCTTCGGGGACACTGGGGCCAACGTCCTGACTTTC
TRBD1	once	TRBJ2-7	TRBV19	CATTRTGASYEQYF	TGTGCCACAACCAGGACAGGGGCCTCCTACGAGCAGTACTTC
TRBD2	once	TRBJ2-7	TRBV7-2	CASSLVLAGGQYEQYF	TGTGCCAGCAGCTTAGTCCTAGCGGGGGGGCAATACGAGCAGTACTTC
NA	NA	TRBJ2-1	TRBV6-6	CASSQSGEQFF	TGTGCCAGCAGTCAGAGTGGTGAGCAGTTCTTC
TRBD1	NA	TRBJ2-7	TRBV23-1	CASSQRQGPYEQYF	TGCGCCAGCAGTCAACGACAGGGCCCCTACGAGCAGTACTTC
NA	NA	TRBJ1-5	TRBV18	CASSPADTGQPQHF	TGTGCCAGCTCACCAGCGGACACCGGTCAGCCCCAGCATTTT
NA	NA	TRBJ2-1	TRBV2	CASNPTRYNEQFF	TGTGCCAGCAACCCCACTAGGTACAATGAGCAGTTCTTC
NA	once	TRBJ1-6	TRBV3-1/TRBV3-2	CASSQDFGSSYNSPLHF	TGTGCCAGCAGCCAAGATTTCGGTAGCTCCTATAATTCACCCCTCCACTTT
NA	NA	TRBJ1-5	TRBV7-2	CASSLRGGNQPQHF	TGTGCCAGCAGCCTCCGCGGTGGCAATCAGCCCCAGCATTTT
TRBD2	NA	TRBJ2-1	TRBV13	CASSLRAGVSNEQFF	TGTGCCAGCAGCTTACGAGCGGGAGTAAGCAATGAGCAGTTCTTC
TRBD1	NA	TRBJ1-4	TRBV13	CASSLRQGIEKLFF	TGTGCCAGCAGCCTTCGACAGGGTATCGAAAAACTGTTTTTT
NA	NA	TRBJ2-1	TRBV3-1/TRBV3-2	CASSQGQQVIYNEQFF	TGTGCCAGCAGCCAAGGTCAACAGGTGATCTACAATGAGCAGTTCTTC
TRBD2	NA	TRBJ2-7	TRBV7-2	CASSIKVGGGPGEQYF	TGTGCCAGCAGCATAAAGGTTGGGGGAGGGCCGGGTGAGCAGTACTTC
TRBD1	few	TRBJ1-1	TRBV5-6	CASSLDRGKSAEAFF	TGTGCCAGCAGCTTGGACAGGGGGAAGAGCGCTGAAGCTTTCTTT
NA	NA	TRBJ1-3	TRBV4-3	CASSQGRHSGNTIYF	TGCGCCAGCAGCCAAGGAAGACACTCTGGAAACACCATATATTTT
NA	NA	TRBJ2-1	TRBV12-3/TRBV12-4	CASSLPGNEQFF	TGTGCCAGCAGTTTGCCCGGGAATGAGCAGTTCTTC
NA	NA	TRBJ2-7	TRBV7-3	CASSLDAGREQYF	TGTGCCAGCAGCTTAGATGCAGGGCGCGAGCAGTACTTC
TRBD2	few	TRBJ2-1	TRBV29-1	CSVEGAGANYNEQFF	TGCAGCGTTGAGGGAGCGGGGGCCAACTACAATGAGCAGTTCTTC
TRBD1	few	TRBJ2-2	TRBV7-2	CASSRGQANTGELFF	TGTGCCAGCAGCCGTGGACAGGCGAACACCGGGGAGCTGTTTTTT
TRBD1	NA	TRBJ1-5	TRBV2	CASSPTGGGNQPQHF	TGTGCCAGCAGTCCTACAGGGGGCGGCAATCAGCCCCAGCATTTT
TRBD1	NA	TRBJ2-7	TRBV6-5	CASSLDRGYEQYF	TGTGCCAGCAGCCTGGACAGGGGGTACGAGCAGTACTTC
NA	NA	TRBJ2-1	TRBV6-5	CASSRDNEQFF	TGTGCCAGCAGCCGCGACAATGAGCAGTTCTTC
TRBD1	NA	TRBJ1-2	TRBV27	CASSPGQVNYGYTF	TGTGCCAGCAGTCCGGGACAGGTGAACTATGGCTACACCTTC
NA	NA	TRBJ1-2	TRBV5-1	CASSRGSVDSPSYTF	TGCGCCAGCAGCCGGGGGTCGGTAGACAGTCCAAGCTACACCTTC
NA	NA	TRBJ2-7	TRBV9	CASSVSGTSSYEQYF	TGTGCCAGCAGCGTAAGCGGAACTAGCTCCTACGAGCAGTACTTC
TRBD2	NA	TRBJ2-6	TRBV7-2	CASSPAPASGRYGANVLTF	TGTGCCAGCAGCCCGGCCCCGGCTAGCGGGAGATATGGGGCCAACGTCCTGACTTTC
NA	NA	TRBJ1-2	TRBV5-6	CASSPVEVISSYGYTF	TGTGCCAGCAGCCCTGTCGAGGTTATTTCTTCCTATGGCTACACCTTC
NA	NA	TRBJ1-2	TRBV27	CASSFGMRGGDYGYTF	TGTGCCAGCAGTTTCGGGATGCGGGGGGGAGACTATGGCTACACCTTC